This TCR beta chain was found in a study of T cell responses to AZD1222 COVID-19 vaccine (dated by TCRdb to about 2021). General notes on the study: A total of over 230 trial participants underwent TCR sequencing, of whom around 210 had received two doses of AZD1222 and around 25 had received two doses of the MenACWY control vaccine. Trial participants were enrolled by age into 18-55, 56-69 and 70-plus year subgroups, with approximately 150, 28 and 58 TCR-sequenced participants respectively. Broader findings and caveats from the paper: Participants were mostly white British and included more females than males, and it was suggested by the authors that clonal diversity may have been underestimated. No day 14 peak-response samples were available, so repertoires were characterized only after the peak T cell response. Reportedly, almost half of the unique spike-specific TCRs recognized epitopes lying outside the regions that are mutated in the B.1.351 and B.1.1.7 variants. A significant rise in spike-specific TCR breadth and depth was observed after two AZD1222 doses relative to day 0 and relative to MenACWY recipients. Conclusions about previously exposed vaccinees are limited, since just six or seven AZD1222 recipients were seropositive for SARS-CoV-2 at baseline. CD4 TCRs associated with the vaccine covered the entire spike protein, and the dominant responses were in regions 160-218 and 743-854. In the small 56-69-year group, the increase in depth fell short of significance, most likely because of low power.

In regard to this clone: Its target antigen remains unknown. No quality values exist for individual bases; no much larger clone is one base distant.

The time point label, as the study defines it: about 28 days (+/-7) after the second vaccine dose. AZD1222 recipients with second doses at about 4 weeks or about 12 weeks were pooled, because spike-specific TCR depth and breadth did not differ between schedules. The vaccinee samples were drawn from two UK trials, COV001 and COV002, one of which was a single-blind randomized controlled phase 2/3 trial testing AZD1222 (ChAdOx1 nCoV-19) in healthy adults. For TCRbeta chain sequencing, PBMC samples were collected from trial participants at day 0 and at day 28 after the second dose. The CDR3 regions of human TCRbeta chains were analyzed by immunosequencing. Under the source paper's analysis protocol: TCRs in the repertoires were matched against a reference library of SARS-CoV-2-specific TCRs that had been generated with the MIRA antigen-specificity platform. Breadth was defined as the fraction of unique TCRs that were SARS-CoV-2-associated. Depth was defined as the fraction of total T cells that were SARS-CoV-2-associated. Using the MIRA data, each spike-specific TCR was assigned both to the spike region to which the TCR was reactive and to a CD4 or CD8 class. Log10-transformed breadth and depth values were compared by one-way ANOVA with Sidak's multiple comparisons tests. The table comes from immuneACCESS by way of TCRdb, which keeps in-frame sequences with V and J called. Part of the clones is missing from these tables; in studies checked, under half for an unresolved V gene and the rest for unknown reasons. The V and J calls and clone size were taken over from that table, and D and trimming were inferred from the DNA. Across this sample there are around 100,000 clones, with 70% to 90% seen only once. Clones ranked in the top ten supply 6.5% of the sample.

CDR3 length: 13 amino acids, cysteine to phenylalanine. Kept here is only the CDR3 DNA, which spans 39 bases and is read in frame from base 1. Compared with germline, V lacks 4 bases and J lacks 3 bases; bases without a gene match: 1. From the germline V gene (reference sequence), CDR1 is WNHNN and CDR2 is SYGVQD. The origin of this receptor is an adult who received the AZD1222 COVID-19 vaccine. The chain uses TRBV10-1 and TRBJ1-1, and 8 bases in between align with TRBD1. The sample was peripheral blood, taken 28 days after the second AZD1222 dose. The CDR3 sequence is CASSAQGDTEAFF. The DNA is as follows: TGCGCCAGCAGTGCACAGGGGGACACTGAAGCTTTCTTT.